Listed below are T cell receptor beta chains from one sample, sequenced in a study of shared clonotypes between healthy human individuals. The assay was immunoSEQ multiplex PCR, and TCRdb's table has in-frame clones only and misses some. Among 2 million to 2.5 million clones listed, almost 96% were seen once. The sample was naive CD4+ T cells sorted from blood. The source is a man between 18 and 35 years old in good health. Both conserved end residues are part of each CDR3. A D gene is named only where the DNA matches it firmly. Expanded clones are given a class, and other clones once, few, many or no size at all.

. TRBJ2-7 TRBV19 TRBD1 CASSVTGESYEQYF TGTGCCAGTAGTGTCACAGGGGAGTCCTACGAGCAGTACTTC
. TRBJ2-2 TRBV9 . CASSYPRGAGTGELFF TGTGCCAGCAGCTACCCTCGGGGGGCAGGCACCGGGGAGCTGTTTTTT
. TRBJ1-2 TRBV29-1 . CSVVPSGGYGYTF TGCAGCGTTGTCCCCTCGGGGGGGTATGGCTACACCTTC
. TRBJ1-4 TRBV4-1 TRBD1 CASSPGRQGATNEKLFF TGCGCCAGCAGCCCAGGGAGACAGGGGGCGACTAATGAAAAACTGTTTTTT
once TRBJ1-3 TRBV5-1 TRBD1 CASSQTGTGGFTGNTIYF TGCGCCAGCAGCCAAACTGGGACAGGGGGTTTTACTGGAAACACCATATATTTT
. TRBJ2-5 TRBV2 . CASSVLGSQYF TGTGCCAGCAGTGTTTTGGGATCCCAGTACTTC
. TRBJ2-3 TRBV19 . CASTSVDTQYF TGTGCCAGTACTAGCGTAGATACGCAGTATTTT
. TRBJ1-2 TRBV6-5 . CASCPDSGSWYGYTF TGTGCCAGCTGCCCGGACAGCGGGTCGTGGTATGGCTACACCTTC
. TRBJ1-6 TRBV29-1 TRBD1 CSVAAGTGNSPLHF TGCAGCGTTGCGGCCGGGACAGGGAATTCACCCCTCCACTTT
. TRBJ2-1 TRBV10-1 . CASSDFEAGANNEQFF TGCGCCAGCAGTGACTTCGAGGCGGGGGCGAACAATGAGCAGTTCTTC
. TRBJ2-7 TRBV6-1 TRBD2 CASRTSGAYEQYF TGTGCCAGCAGAACTAGCGGGGCATACGAGCAGTACTTC
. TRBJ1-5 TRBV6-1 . CASSVEGLQPQHF TGTGCCAGCAGTGTTGAGGGGCTTCAGCCCCAGCATTTT
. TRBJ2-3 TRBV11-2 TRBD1 CASSSGTGKGYGTQYF TGTGCCAGCAGCTCCGGGACAGGGAAAGGTTACGGTACGCAGTATTTT
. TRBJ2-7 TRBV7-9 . CASSPTINYEQYF TGTGCCAGCAGCCCTACCATTAACTACGAGCAGTACTTC
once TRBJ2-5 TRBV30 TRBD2 CAHRGGGETQYF TGTGCCCATCGGGGGGGTGGAGAGACCCAGTACTTC
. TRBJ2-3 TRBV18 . CASSLTDAGTQYF TGTGCCAGCTCACTTACAGATGCGGGTACGCAGTATTTT
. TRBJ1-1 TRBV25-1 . CASKDFVGEAFF TGTGCCAGCAAGGACTTCGTTGGTGAAGCTTTCTTT
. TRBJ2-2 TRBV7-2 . CASSWGISGLKHTGELFF TGTGCCAGCAGCTGGGGGATCAGCGGGTTGAAGCACACCGGGGAGCTGTTTTTT
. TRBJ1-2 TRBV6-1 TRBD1 CASSEAGDRGRGYGYTF TGTGCCAGCAGTGAAGCAGGGGACAGGGGGCGTGGGTATGGCTACACCTTC
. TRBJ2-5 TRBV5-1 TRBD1 CASRRPGQGRETQYF TGCGCCAGCAGGCGTCCGGGACAGGGAAGAGAGACCCAGTACTTC
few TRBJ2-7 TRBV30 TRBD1 CAWSVRDRSYEQYF TGTGCCTGGAGTGTGCGGGACAGGAGCTACGAGCAGTACTTC
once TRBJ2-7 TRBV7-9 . CASSLGEQYF TGTGCCAGCAGCTTAGGGGAGCAGTACTTC
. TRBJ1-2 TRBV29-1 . CSVEDLGLYGYTF TGCAGCGTTGAAGATCTGGGTCTCTATGGCTACACCTTC
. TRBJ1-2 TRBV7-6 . CASSSQQGSGYGYTF TGTGCCAGCAGCTCACAACAGGGCTCGGGATATGGCTACACCTTC
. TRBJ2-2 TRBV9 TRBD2 CASSVVAGGPAGELFF TGTGCCAGCAGCGTAGTCGCGGGAGGGCCGGCCGGGGAGCTGTTTTTT
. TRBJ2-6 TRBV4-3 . CASSQDLLSGANVLTF TGCGCCAGCAGCCAAGACCTTCTCTCTGGGGCCAACGTCCTGACTTTC
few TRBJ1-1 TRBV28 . CASSEGNTEAFF TGTGCCAGCAGTGAGGGGAACACTGAAGCTTTCTTT
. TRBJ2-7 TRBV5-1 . CASSLNSYEQYF TGCGCCAGCAGCCTTAACTCCTACGAGCAGTACTTC
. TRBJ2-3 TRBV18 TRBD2 CASSPPMASGGQRDTQYF TGTGCCAGCTCACCACCGATGGCTAGCGGGGGCCAACGGGATACGCAGTATTTT
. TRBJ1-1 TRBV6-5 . CASSYRSYGEDTEAFF TGTGCCAGCAGTTACAGGTCCTATGGGGAGGACACTGAAGCTTTCTTT
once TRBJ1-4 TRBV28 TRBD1 CASSPGGREKLFF TGTGCCAGCAGTCCAGGGGGGAGAGAAAAACTGTTTTTT
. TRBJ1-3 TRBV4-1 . CASSQGSQAGNTIYF TGCGCCAGCAGCCAAGGTAGCCAAGCTGGAAACACCATATATTTT
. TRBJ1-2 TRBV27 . CASSFERDHYGYTF TGTGCCAGCAGTTTTGAGAGGGACCACTATGGCTACACCTTC
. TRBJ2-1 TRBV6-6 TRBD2 CASSSGGAGSEQFF TGTGCCAGCTCTAGCGGGGGGGCCGGAAGTGAGCAGTTCTTC
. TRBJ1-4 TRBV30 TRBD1 CAWKRSGTGNEKLFF TGTGCCTGGAAACGATCCGGGACAGGGAATGAAAAACTGTTTTTT
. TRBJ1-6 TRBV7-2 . CASSLVFYNSPLHF TGTGCCAGCAGCTTAGTCTTCTATAATTCACCCCTCCACTTT
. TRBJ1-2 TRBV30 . CAWRATGLGYGYTF TGTGCCTGGAGGGCGACAGGTCTTGGGTATGGCTACACCTTC
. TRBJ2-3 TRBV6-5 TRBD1 CASRRTGGPTDTQYF TGTGCCAGCAGACGGACAGGGGGCCCCACAGATACGCAGTATTTT
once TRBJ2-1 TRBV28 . CASRPAPGERYNEQFF TGTGCCAGCAGGCCAGCCCCGGGGGAGAGGTACAATGAGCAGTTCTTC
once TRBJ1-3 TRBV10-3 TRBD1 CATSTGQGSGNTIYF TGTGCCACGAGCACGGGACAGGGATCTGGAAACACCATATATTTT
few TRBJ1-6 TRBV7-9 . CASSSQIPLHF TGTGCCAGCAGCTCACAGATCCCCCTCCACTTT
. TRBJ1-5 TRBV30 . CAWSQGEDQPQHF TGTGCCTGGAGCCAGGGTGAGGACCAGCCCCAGCATTTT
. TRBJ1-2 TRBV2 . CASRLQFAGAYSSPF TGTGCCAGCAGATTACAGTTTGCCGGGGCCTATAGTTCCCCCTTC
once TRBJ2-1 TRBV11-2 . CASSLDLAIYNEQFF TGTGCCAGCAGCTTAGATTTGGCGATCTACAATGAGCAGTTCTTC
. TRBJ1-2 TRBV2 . CASIVDPGGYGYTF TGTGCCAGCATCGTGGACCCCGGGGGATATGGCTACACCTTC
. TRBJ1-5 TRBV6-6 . CASSPRTPGGNQPQHF TGTGCCAGCAGTCCACGGACACCTGGTGGCAATCAGCCCCAGCATTTT
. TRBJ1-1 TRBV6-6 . CASSFSVWMNTEAFF TGTGCCAGCAGTTTCTCGGTTTGGATGAACACTGAAGCTTTCTTT